This entry lists 3 T cell receptor beta chains sequenced from one sample in a study of vaccination and CD4 T cells after COVID-19. Treatment: roughly 11-day PBMC culture with coronavirus spike peptide pools or control peptides (ViraFEST assay). Their antigen targets remain unknown. The study sequenced cultured CD4+ T cell DNA using the Oncomine TCR Beta short-read assay. TCRdb redid the calling of the PCR reads with MiXCR, one entry per CDR3 protein. The top ten clones hold about a sixth of a sample with around 11,000 distinct CDR3 sequences, around 77% of them seen once. Sequences were obtained from CD4+ T cells from blood, cultured in vitro. Every receptor here comes from a human donor who had recovered from COVID-19.

A word on this clonotype: One junction end disagrees with the germline gene, perhaps due to a read error. J is TRBJ2-7 and V is TRBV7-9; D could derive from TRBD1 or TRBD2 (5 bases each). The CDR3 sequence is 11 residues long. Germline assignment: CDR1 SEHNR and CDR2 FQNEAQ (reference sequence). CDR3 DNA: TGTGCCAGCACCGAAACCGGGACGCAGATCTTC. This translates into CASTETGTQIF.

This sequence joins TRBV24-1 and TRBJ2-1; D is tentatively TRBD1 or TRBD2 (5 bases each). The ends were cut back, 0 bases at V and 7 bases at J, with 18 bases in the middle. CDR1 is KGHDR, CDR2 SFDVKD, per germline. The CDR3 runs to 17 residues. CDR3 residues: CATSDLPTGTPRNEQFF. DNA of the CDR3: TGTGCCACCAGTGATTTGCCGACCGGGACCCCGCGGAATGAGCAGTTCTTC.

This clonotype was recorded a few times. The chain couples TRBV7-3 to TRBJ1-5; D not certain. This CDR3 is 13 amino acids long. Trimming cost V 5 bases and J 2 bases, with 7 bases left between them. CDR1 is SGHTA and CDR2 is FQGTGA in the germline V gene. The CDR3 region is CASSLQGNQPQHF. The CDR3 coding sequence is TGTGCCAGCAGCCTACAAGGCAATCAGCCCCAGCATTTT.